This TCR beta chain was observed in a study of beta chain features in type 1 diabetes. Expressed TCRB transcripts were sequenced, since all the RNA that had been isolated was reverse transcribed. TCRdb's table, derived via immunoSEQ multiplex PCR, lists solely in-frame clones and lacks some. The data show 400,000 to 450,000 clones, around 13% seen once. Sequences were obtained from naive CD4+ T cells from blood. This TCR came from a man aged 30 to 45 in good health.

The CDR3 nucleotides are TGTGCCAGCAGCTTAATTGGGATGCGGACTGAAGCTTTCTTT. As protein: CASSLIGMRTEAFF. This rearrangement joins TRBV7-9 to TRBJ1-1; D uncertain. The V end lost 2 bases, the J end lost 5 bases, and 12 bases lay between the germline ends. Germline V gene lookup returns CDR1 SEHNR and CDR2 FQNEAQ (reference sequence). The CDR3 sequence is 14 residues long.